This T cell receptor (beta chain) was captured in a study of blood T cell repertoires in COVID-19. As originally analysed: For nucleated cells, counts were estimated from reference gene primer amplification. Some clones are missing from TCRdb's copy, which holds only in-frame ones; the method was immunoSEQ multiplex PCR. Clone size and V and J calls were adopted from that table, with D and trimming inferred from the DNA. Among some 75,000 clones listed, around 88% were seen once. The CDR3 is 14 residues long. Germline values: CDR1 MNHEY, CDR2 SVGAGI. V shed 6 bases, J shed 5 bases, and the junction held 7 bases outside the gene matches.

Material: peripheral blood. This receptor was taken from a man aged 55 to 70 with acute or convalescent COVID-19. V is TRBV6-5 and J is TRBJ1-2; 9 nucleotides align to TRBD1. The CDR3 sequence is CASRQGAPDYGYTF. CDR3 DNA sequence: TGTGCCAGCAGACAGGGGGCGCCGGATTATGGCTACACCTTC.